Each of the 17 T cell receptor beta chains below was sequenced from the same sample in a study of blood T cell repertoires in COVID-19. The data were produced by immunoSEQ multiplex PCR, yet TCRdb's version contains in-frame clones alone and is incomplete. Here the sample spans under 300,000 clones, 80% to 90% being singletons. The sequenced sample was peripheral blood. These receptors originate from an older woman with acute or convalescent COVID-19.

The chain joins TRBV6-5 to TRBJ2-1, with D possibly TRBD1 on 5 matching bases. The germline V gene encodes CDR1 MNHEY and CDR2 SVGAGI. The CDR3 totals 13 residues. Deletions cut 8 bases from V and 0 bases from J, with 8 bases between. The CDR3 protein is CASCRDSYNEQFF. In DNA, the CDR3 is TGTGCCAGCTGCAGGGACTCCTACAATGAGCAGTTCTTC.

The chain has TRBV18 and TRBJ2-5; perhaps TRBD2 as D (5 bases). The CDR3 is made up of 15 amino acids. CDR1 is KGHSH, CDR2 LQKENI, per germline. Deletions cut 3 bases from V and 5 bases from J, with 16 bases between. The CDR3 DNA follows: TGTGCCAGCTCACCCTGGCCTAGCCGTGGGGAGACCCAGTACTTC. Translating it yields CASSPWPSRGETQYF. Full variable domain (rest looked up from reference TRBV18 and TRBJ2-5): NAGVMQNPRHLVRRRGQEARLRCSPMKGHSHVYWYRQLPEEGLKFMVYLQKENIIDESGMPKERFSAEFPKEGPSILRIQQVVRGDSAAYFCASSPWPSRGETQYFGPGTRLLVL.

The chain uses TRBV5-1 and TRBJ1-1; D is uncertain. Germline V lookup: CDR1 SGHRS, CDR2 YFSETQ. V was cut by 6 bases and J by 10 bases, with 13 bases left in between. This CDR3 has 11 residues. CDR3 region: CASTLPPGAFF. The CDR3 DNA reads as TGCGCCAGCACCCTCCCGCCCGGAGCTTTCTTT.

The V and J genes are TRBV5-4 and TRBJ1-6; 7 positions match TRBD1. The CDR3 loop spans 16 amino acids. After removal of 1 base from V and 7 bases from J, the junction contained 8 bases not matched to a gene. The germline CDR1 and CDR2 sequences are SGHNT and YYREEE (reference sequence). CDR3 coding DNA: TGTGCCAGCAGCTTGCTCGACAGGGCAAAGAATTCACCCCTCCACTTT. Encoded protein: CASSLLDRAKNSPLHF.

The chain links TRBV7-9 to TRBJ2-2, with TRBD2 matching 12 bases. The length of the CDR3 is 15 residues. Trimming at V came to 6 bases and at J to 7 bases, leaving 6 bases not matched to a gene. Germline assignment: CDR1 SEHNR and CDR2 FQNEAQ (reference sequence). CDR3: CASSPSGGARGELFF. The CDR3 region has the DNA TGTGCCAGCAGTCCTAGCGGGGGGGCCCGCGGGGAGCTGTTTTTT.

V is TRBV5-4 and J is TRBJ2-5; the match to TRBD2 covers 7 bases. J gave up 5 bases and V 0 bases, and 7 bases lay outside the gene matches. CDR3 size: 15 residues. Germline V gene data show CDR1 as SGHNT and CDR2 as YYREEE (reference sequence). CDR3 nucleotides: TGTGCCAGCAGCTTGGATCCTAGCGGTAGGGAGACCCAGTACTTC. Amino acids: CASSLDPSGRETQYF.

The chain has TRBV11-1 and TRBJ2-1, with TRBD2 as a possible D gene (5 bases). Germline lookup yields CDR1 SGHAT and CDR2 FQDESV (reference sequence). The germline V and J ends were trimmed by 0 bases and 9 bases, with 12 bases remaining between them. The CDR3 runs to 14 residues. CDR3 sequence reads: CASSLAWRFSEQFF. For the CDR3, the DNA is TGTGCCAGCAGCTTAGCCTGGAGGTTCAGTGAGCAGTTCTTC.

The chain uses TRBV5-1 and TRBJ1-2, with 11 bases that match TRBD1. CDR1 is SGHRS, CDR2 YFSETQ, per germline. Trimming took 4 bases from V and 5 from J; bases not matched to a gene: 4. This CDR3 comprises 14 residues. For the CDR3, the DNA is TGCGCCAGCAGCGCAGGACAGGGGGCGTATGGCTACACCTTC. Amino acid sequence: CASSAGQGAYGYTF.

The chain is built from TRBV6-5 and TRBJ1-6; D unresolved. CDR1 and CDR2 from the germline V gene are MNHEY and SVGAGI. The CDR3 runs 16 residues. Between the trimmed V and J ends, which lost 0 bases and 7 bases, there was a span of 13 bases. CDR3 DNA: TGTGCCAGCAGTTACTCGAGGAGGCACGGGAATTCACCCCTCCACTTT. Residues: CASSYSRRHGNSPLHF.

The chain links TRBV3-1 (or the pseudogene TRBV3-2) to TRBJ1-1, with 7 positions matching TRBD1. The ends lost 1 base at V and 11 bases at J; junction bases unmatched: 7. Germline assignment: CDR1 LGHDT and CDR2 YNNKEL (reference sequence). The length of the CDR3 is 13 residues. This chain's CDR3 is CASSQGRGGWAFF. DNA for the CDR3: TGTGCCAGCAGCCAAGGACGAGGGGGCTGGGCTTTCTTT.

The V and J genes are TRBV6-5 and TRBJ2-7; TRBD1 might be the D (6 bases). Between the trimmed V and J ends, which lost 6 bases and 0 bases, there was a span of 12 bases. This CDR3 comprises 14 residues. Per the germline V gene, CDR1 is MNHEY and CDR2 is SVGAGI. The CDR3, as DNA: TGTGCCAGCAGATCAGGGGCCCCCTCCTACGAGCAGTACTTC. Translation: CASRSGAPSYEQYF.

CDR3 in DNA: TGTGCCAGCAGTTTGGGACAGGGAGTTGAAGCTTTCTTT. This codes for CASSLGQGVEAFF. The chain links TRBV12-3 or TRBV12-4 to TRBJ1-1, with 9 bases identical to TRBD1. The CDR3 has 13 residues. The junction had 3 bases not matched to a gene; V was cut back by 3 bases and J by 7 bases.

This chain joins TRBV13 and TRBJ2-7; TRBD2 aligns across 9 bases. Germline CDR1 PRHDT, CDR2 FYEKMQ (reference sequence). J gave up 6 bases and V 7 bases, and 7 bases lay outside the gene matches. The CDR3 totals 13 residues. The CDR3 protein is CASTRTSAGEQYF. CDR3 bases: TGTGCCAGCACTCGGACTAGCGCGGGCGAGCAGTACTTC.

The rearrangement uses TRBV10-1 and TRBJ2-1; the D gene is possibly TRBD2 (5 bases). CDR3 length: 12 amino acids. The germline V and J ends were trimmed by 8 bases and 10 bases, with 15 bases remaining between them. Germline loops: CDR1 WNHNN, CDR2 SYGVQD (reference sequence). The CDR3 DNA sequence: TGCGCCAGCGGTGCATCGAGGAGGGAGCAGTTCTTC. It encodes CASGASRREQFF.

CDR3 loop: CASSPNSYGYTF. Written as DNA, the CDR3 is TGTGCCAGCAGTCCTAACAGCTATGGCTACACCTTC. The chain links TRBV2 to TRBJ1-2; D is unresolved. Germline values: CDR1 SNHLY, CDR2 FYNNEI. V was trimmed by 5 bases and J by 4 bases, leaving 8 bases between them. The CDR3 is 12 residues long.

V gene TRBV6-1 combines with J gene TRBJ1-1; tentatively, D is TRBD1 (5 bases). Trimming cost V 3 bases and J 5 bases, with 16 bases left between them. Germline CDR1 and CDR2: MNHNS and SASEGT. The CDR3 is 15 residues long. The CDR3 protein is CASSDPGGVGTEAFF. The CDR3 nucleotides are TGTGCCAGCAGTGATCCGGGGGGAGTAGGTACTGAAGCTTTCTTT.

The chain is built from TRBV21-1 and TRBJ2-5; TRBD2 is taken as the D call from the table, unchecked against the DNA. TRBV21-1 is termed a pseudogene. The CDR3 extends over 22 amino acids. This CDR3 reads CASSKGRPSGGLRRNLLETQYF. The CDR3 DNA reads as TGTGCCAGCAGCAAAGGTCGGCCTAGCGGGGGCCTAAGAAGAAACCTCCTCGAGACCCAGTACTTC.